Each of the 15 T cell receptor beta chains below was sequenced from the same sample in a study of molecular identifiers for immune sequencing clone quantification. TCRdb ran MiXCR on the PCR reads and lists one entry per CDR3 protein. The repertoire has just under 650,000 distinct CDR3 sequences, 15% to 20% of them found once; the top ten carry roughly 0.9%. The specimen was naive CD8+ T cells from blood, with Jurkat cell RNA spiked in. As to subset: FACS-sorted CD8+CD4-CCR7+CD45RA+ naive T cells. The origin of the receptors is a human donor in good health. Some libraries in this study had Jurkat cell RNA spiked in.

This clonotype was recorded many times. V is TRBV7-2 and J is TRBJ2-7, with a possible D match to TRBD1 (6 bases). The CDR3 covers 14 residues. CDR1 is SGHTA and CDR2 is FQGNSA in the germline V gene. With 4 bases removed from V and 4 bases from J, the gap between germline ends came to 14 bases. CDR3 bases: TGTGCCAGCAGCTCAATGTTGGGGGCATACGAGCAGTACTTC. This codes for CASSSMLGAYEQYF.

This clonotype was seen more than once but under ten times. This likely comes from a read error, as the CDR3 has no conserved phenylalanine or tryptophan at its end. The chain recombines TRBV5-6 with TRBJ1-2; D remains unclear. CDR1 SGHDT and CDR2 YYEEEE come from the germline V gene. Trimming removed 4 bases from V and 5 bases from J, with 6 bases in between. The CDR3 length is 11 residues. The CDR3 sequence is CASSQQYGYTL. CDR3 nucleotide sequence: TGTGCCAGCAGCCAACAATATGGCTACACCCTC.

This clonotype was recorded at least ten times. The junction differs from germline at one of its ends, possibly a read error. V usage is TRBV29-1 and J usage is TRBJ2-1, with 8 nucleotides matching TRBD1. The V gene's germline CDR1 is SQVTM and CDR2 ANQGSEA. This CDR3 spans 13 amino acids. In DNA form, the CDR3 reads TGCAGCGTAGGACAGGGTTCCTACGATGAGCAGTTCTTC. Protein: CSVGQGSYDEQFF.

Comments on this clonotype: This could be a read error, since a much larger clone is one nucleotide away. V and J are TRBV18 and TRBJ2-3; D tentatively fits TRBD1 or TRBD2 (5 bases each). Germline lookup yields CDR1 KGHSH and CDR2 LQKENI. The CDR3 extends over 18 amino acids. CDR3 DNA: TGTGCCGGCTCACTCCGAAGGAACCGGGACGTATACACAGATACGCAGTATTTT. Translated, it gives CAGSLRRNRDVYTDTQYF.

With respect to this clonotype: Likely a read error: the CDR3 ends without its conserved phenylalanine or tryptophan. The CDR3, as DNA: TGTGCCAGCAGCGCCGGACCTTACGAGCAGTACTCC. It yields the protein CASSAGPYEQYS. J is TRBJ2-7 and V is TRBV7-9; D gene unclear. The CDR3 totals 12 residues. Trimming cost V 5 bases and J 4 bases, with 9 bases left between them. Germline V gene data show CDR1 as SEHNR and CDR2 as FQNEAQ (reference sequence).

The V gene is TRBV7-3, the J gene TRBJ2-1; D is possibly TRBD1 or TRBD2 (5 bases each). The CDR3 is made up of 15 amino acids. Deletions cut 2 bases from V and 6 bases from J, with 14 bases between. In germline, CDR1 is SGHTA, CDR2 FQGTGA. The CDR3 sequence is CASSLSTGPSNEQFF. The CDR3 DNA follows: TGTGCCAGCAGCTTATCAACGGGACCCTCCAATGAGCAGTTCTTC.

This clonotype was seen at least ten times. The V gene is TRBV7-9, the J gene TRBJ2-7, with D possibly matching TRBD1 (6 bases). The CDR3 length is 13 residues. Germline assignment: CDR1 SEHNR and CDR2 FQNEAQ (reference sequence). V dropped 5 bases and J dropped 3 bases, with 11 bases sitting between them. For the CDR3, the DNA is TGTGCCAGCAGCCCACTAGGGGGCTACGAGCAGTACTTC. As protein: CASSPLGGYEQYF.

Turning to this clonotype: No conserved phenylalanine or tryptophan ends this CDR3, so it is likely a read error. The chain recombines TRBV28 with TRBJ1-1; unclear D gene. Trimming removed 11 bases at V and 5 bases at J, with 21 bases between. Germline V gene lookup returns CDR1 MDHEN and CDR2 SYDVKM. This CDR3 contains 14 residues. DNA of the CDR3: TGTGCCGGCGGTACGAGGAACTTGCGAACTGAAGCTTTCCTT. Translating it yields CAGGTRNLRTEAFL.

This rearrangement joins TRBV4-1 to TRBJ1-6; D is possibly TRBD1 (5 bases). The CDR3 loop spans 15 amino acids. Trimming stripped 1 base from V and 7 bases from J, with 11 bases between. The germline CDR1 and CDR2 sequences are MGHRA and YSYEKL. In DNA, the CDR3 is TGCGCCAGCAGCCAAGGACCGCAGGGAAATTCACCCCTCCACTTT. It is translated as CASSQGPQGNSPLHF.

The rearrangement links TRBV6-2 or TRBV6-3 to TRBJ1-1; D uncertain. CDR1 is MNHEY, CDR2 SVGEGT, per germline. V was clipped by 2 bases and J by 0 bases, with 10 bases between them. The CDR3 has 15 amino acids. CDR3 in amino acids: CASSYVGRMNTEAFF. In DNA, the CDR3 is TGTGCCAGCAGTTACGTCGGCAGAATGAACACTGAAGCTTTCTTT.

At least ten counts were recorded for this clonotype. V is TRBV27 and J is TRBJ1-5; no definite D call. The CDR3 has 14 residues. Trimming cost V 1 base and J 6 bases, with 10 bases left between them. CDR1 is MNHEY, CDR2 SMNVEV, per germline (reference sequence). The CDR3 spells CASSLFGVGQPQHF. The CDR3 DNA reads TGTGCCAGCAGTTTATTTGGGGTGGGTCAGCCCCAGCATTTT.

This clonotype came up many times. The V gene is TRBV10-3, the J gene TRBJ1-3; D gene unclear. V was clipped by 4 bases and J by 1 base, with 8 bases between them. CDR1 is ENHRY, CDR2 SYGVKD, per germline. The CDR3 is 14 residues long. CDR3 sequence: CAISVGGSGNTIYF. The CDR3, as DNA: TGTGCCATCAGTGTGGGAGGATCTGGAAACACCATATATTTT.

In its sample, this clonotype was seen many times. The V call is TRBV29-1, the J call TRBJ2-1; unclear D gene. This CDR3 contains 13 residues. The germline V gene encodes CDR1 SQVTM and CDR2 ANQGSEA. Trimming removed 1 base at V and 2 bases at J, with 6 bases between. The CDR3: CSVEGGTYNEQFF. For the CDR3, the DNA is TGCAGCGTTGAAGGGGGTACCTACAATGAGCAGTTCTTC.

Notes on this clonotype: A single base separates this from a much larger clone, so it may be a read error. The CDR3 does not close with the conserved phenylalanine or tryptophan, likely indicating a read error. The chain has TRBV6-2 or TRBV6-3 and TRBJ2-7; D is unresolved. The CDR3 consists of 10 residues. The ends were cut back, 8 bases at V and 2 bases at J, with 4 bases in the middle. The germline gives CDR1 MNHEY, CDR2 SVGEGT. CDR3 DNA sequence: TGTGCCAGCGGCCCCTACGAGCAGTACTCC. Its protein product is CASGPYEQYS.

This clonotype was detected ten times or more. The rearrangement uses TRBV7-9 and TRBJ2-2; D is perhaps TRBD1 (6 bases). From germline, CDR1 is SEHNR and CDR2 FQNEAQ (reference sequence). The length of the CDR3 is 17 residues. With 1 base removed from V and 2 bases from J, the gap between germline ends came to 14 bases. CDR3 in amino acids: CASSLVWGHSNTGELFF. Written as DNA, the CDR3 is TGTGCCAGCAGCTTAGTTTGGGGACACTCCAACACCGGGGAGCTGTTTTTT.